This TCR beta chain was captured by sequencing in a study of cytomegalovirus exposure and HLA in healthy donors. Germline-derived CDR1 and CDR2 are SGHRS and YFSETQ. This CDR3 spans 14 amino acids. The ends lost 1 base at V and 8 bases at J; junction bases unmatched: 7. PCR amplification relied on 60 Vbeta primers (plus 13 Jbeta primers). Profiled with immunoSEQ multiplex PCR; TCRdb holds only in-frame clones, not every one. Of 120,000 or so clones in the sample, 72% were seen once. This TCR derives from a man between 25 and 39 years old in good health and CMV-seronegative. This chain connects TRBV5-1 to TRBJ1-1, with 8 bases lining up with TRBD1. The sample comprised PBMCs. The CDR3 here is CASSLSAGGAEAFF. In DNA, the CDR3 is TGCGCCAGCAGCTTGAGCGCAGGGGGCGCGGAAGCTTTCTTT.